This T cell receptor (beta chain) is from a study of blood T cell repertoires in COVID-19. Authors' data handling: From reference gene primer amplification, estimates of nucleated cell counts were derived. The data were produced by immunoSEQ multiplex PCR, yet TCRdb's version contains in-frame clones alone and is incomplete. The D gene and trimming were derived from the DNA, and the V and J assignments and clone size from that table. Of about 150,000 clones in the sample, 80% to 90% were seen once. Germline assignment: CDR1 KGHDR and CDR2 SFDVKD. The CDR3 runs 16 residues. Trimming removed 2 bases from V and 2 bases from J; junction bases left unmatched: 5.

Sequenced sample: peripheral blood. This clonotype originated in a woman aged 40 to 50 with acute or convalescent COVID-19. V usage is TRBV24-1 and J usage is TRBJ2-1; 7 bases are a match to TRBD2. The CDR3 is CATSDSSGVTYNEQFF. DNA for the CDR3: TGTGCCACCAGTGATTCAAGCGGGGTAACCTACAATGAGCAGTTCTTC.